A selection of T cell receptor beta chains follows, all from one sample in a study of blood T cell repertoires in COVID-19. The data were produced by immunoSEQ multiplex PCR, yet TCRdb's version contains in-frame clones alone and is incomplete. The sample records 250,000 to 350,000 clones, more than 80% being singletons. The sequencing input was peripheral blood. These receptor sequences come from a young man who had recovered from COVID-19. Each CDR3 is given with its conserved first and last residue. The order of the fields is J gene, clone size, V gene, D gene, CDR3 protein, CDR3 DNA. The D gene is left open where the match is weak. Expanded clones are given a class, and other clones once, few, many or no size at all.

J gene: TRBJ2-3
clone size: .
V gene: TRBV5-1
D gene: TRBD1
CDR3 protein: CASSSTGTWDTQYF
CDR3 DNA: TGCGCCAGCAGCTCGACAGGGACCTGGGATACGCAGTATTTT

J gene: TRBJ1-2
clone size: .
V gene: TRBV6-5
D gene: .
CDR3 protein: CASSYSVSGGDYGYTF
CDR3 DNA: TGTGCCAGCAGTTACTCGGTATCGGGGGGGGACTATGGCTACACCTTC

J gene: TRBJ1-3
clone size: .
V gene: TRBV20-1
D gene: .
CDR3 protein: CSASGGNSGNTIYF
CDR3 DNA: TGCAGTGCTAGTGGCGGGAACTCTGGAAACACCATATATTTT

J gene: TRBJ1-4
clone size: .
V gene: TRBV27
D gene: .
CDR3 protein: CASRLLGAANEKLFF
CDR3 DNA: TGTGCCAGCAGGCTTTTAGGGGCTGCTAATGAAAAACTGTTTTTT

J gene: TRBJ2-5
clone size: few
V gene: TRBV6-5
D gene: .
CDR3 protein: CASRPYRVAETQYF
CDR3 DNA: TGTGCCAGCAGACCATACAGGGTAGCAGAGACCCAGTACTTC

J gene: TRBJ2-7
clone size: .
V gene: TRBV6-5
D gene: .
CDR3 protein: CASSYVVGGGMGEQYF
CDR3 DNA: TGTGCCAGCAGTTACGTTGTAGGGGGTGGAATGGGCGAGCAGTACTTC

J gene: TRBJ1-2
clone size: .
V gene: TRBV27
D gene: .
CDR3 protein: CASSTLAAQGSNYGYTF
CDR3 DNA: TGTGCCAGCAGTACCCTCGCCGCACAGGGATCTAACTATGGCTACACCTTC

J gene: TRBJ1-1
clone size: .
V gene: TRBV18
D gene: .
CDR3 protein: CASSPEGRTTEAFF
CDR3 DNA: TGTGCCAGCTCACCAGAAGGGAGAACCACTGAAGCTTTCTTT

J gene: TRBJ1-5
clone size: .
V gene: TRBV4-3
D gene: TRBD1
CDR3 protein: CASSQEYDRGNQPQHF
CDR3 DNA: TGCGCCAGCAGCCAAGAATACGACAGGGGCAATCAGCCCCAGCATTTT

J gene: TRBJ1-2
clone size: .
V gene: TRBV27
D gene: TRBD1
CDR3 protein: CASSFLGQDRLYGYTF
CDR3 DNA: TGTGCCAGCAGTTTCTTAGGACAGGACCGCCTTTATGGCTACACCTTC

J gene: TRBJ2-1
clone size: .
V gene: TRBV29-1
D gene: TRBD1
CDR3 protein: CSVTHRDRFYNEQFF
CDR3 DNA: TGCAGCGTTACCCATCGGGACAGATTTTACAATGAGCAGTTCTTC

J gene: TRBJ2-1
clone size: .
V gene: TRBV27
D gene: .
CDR3 protein: CASSLFLGSSYNEQFF
CDR3 DNA: TGTGCCAGCAGTTTATTTCTCGGGAGCTCCTACAATGAGCAGTTCTTC

J gene: TRBJ2-1
clone size: .
V gene: TRBV19
D gene: TRBD2
CDR3 protein: CASSPTGTSGNEQFF
CDR3 DNA: TGTGCCAGTAGTCCCACCGGGACTAGCGGTAATGAGCAGTTCTTC

J gene: TRBJ1-1
clone size: .
V gene: TRBV15
D gene: TRBD1
CDR3 protein: CATSRTGGTEAFF
CDR3 DNA: TGTGCCACCAGCAGGACAGGGGGGACTGAAGCTTTCTTT

J gene: TRBJ1-5
clone size: .
V gene: TRBV4-3
D gene: .
CDR3 protein: CASSQDRRISGQPQHF
CDR3 DNA: TGCGCCAGCAGCCAAGACCGGCGGATTAGTGGGCAGCCCCAGCATTTT

J gene: TRBJ2-7
clone size: once
V gene: TRBV12-5
D gene: TRBD1
CDR3 protein: CASGRKGQTYEQYF
CDR3 DNA: TGTGCTAGTGGTCGCAAGGGACAGACCTACGAGCAGTACTTC

J gene: TRBJ2-1
clone size: .
V gene: TRBV20-1
D gene: TRBD2
CDR3 protein: CSARRGNEQFF
CDR3 DNA: TGCAGTGCTAGGCGGGGGAATGAGCAGTTCTTC